These T cell receptor beta chains were read from a single sample in a study of blood T cell repertoires in COVID-19. TCRdb's table, derived via immunoSEQ multiplex PCR, lists solely in-frame clones and lacks some. Of about 150,000 clones listed, approximately 85% are singletons. Sequencing was carried out using peripheral blood. The receptors were sampled from a man older than 75 with COVID-19, enrolled during active disease. Both conserved end residues are part of each CDR3. The D gene is left open where the match is weak. Only some rows state a clone size, as once, few, many or a class for expanded clones.

clone_size j_call v_call d_call cdr3_nt cdr3_aa
- TRBJ1-1 TRBV29-1 - TGCAGCGTTGGGACAGTCCTGAACACTGAAGCTTTCTTT CSVGTVLNTEAFF
- TRBJ1-2 TRBV7-9 - TGTGCCAGCAGCCCCGACACATATCTCTATGGCTACACCTTC CASSPDTYLYGYTF
- TRBJ1-4 TRBV6-5 TRBD1 TGTGCCAGCAGTTACTCGCTGGGGACAGGTGAAAAACTGTTTTTT CASSYSLGTGEKLFF
many TRBJ2-7 TRBV27 - TGTGCCAGCAGTTTTTCCAGGGTTGGCGAGCAGTACTTC CASSFSRVGEQYF
- TRBJ2-7 TRBV5-1 TRBD2 TGCGCCAGCAGCTTGGTGGGGGGGTACGAGCAGTACTTC CASSLVGGYEQYF
- TRBJ2-7 TRBV19 TRBD2 TGTGCCAGTAGCCGGGAGGGAACCGACTCCTACGAGCAGTACTTC CASSREGTDSYEQYF
- TRBJ2-3 TRBV5-1 TRBD1 TGCGCCAGCAGCTCATCAACAGGGGGGCGCACAGATACGCAGTATTTT CASSSSTGGRTDTQYF
- TRBJ2-1 TRBV6-2/TRBV6-3 - TGTGTCAGCAGCCCCGAAGGAGGCCAGTCCTTTTCCTACAATGAGCAGTTCTTC CVSSPEGGQSFSYNEQFF
- TRBJ2-7 TRBV7-2 TRBD1 TGTGCCAGCAGCCCCGGGACAGGGGGACCCTACGAGCAGTACTTC CASSPGTGGPYEQYF
- TRBJ2-5 TRBV10-3 TRBD2 TGTGCCATCAGTGGTTCTAGCGGGGGACTCCAAGAGACCCAGTACTTC CAISGSSGGLQETQYF
- TRBJ2-5 TRBV7-8 - TGTGCCAGCAGTTTGGGGGGGCTAGGAGAGACCCAGTACTTC CASSLGGLGETQYF
- TRBJ1-2 TRBV19 TRBD1 TGTGCCAGTAGTGGCGTGACAGGGGTAATCGGCTATGGCTACACCTTC CASSGVTGVIGYGYTF
once TRBJ1-1 TRBV15 - TGTGCCACCAGCCAGGGGATAACTGAAGCTTTCTTT CATSQGITEAFF
few TRBJ1-2 TRBV18 - TGTGCCAGCTCACCACGGCAGGGCCCTCCTTATGGCTACACCTTC CASSPRQGPPYGYTF
- TRBJ1-5 TRBV19 - TGTGCCAGTAAACCGGCGGACTTAGTCAGCCAGCCCCAGCATTTT CASKPADLVSQPQHF
- TRBJ2-5 TRBV28 TRBD2 TGTGCCAGCCTTAGCGGGGGGGAAGAGACCCAGTACTTC CASLSGGEETQYF
- TRBJ1-1 TRBV19 - TGTGCCTCGGGGGGGGCTCCGAACACTGAAGCTTTCTTT CASGGAPNTEAFF
- TRBJ2-7 TRBV20-1 - TGCAGTTGGGGGCCTCGGGGCGAGCAGTACTTC CSWGPRGEQYF
- TRBJ1-3 TRBV7-9 - TGTGCCAGCAGTCTGGGGCAACACTCTGGAAACACCATATATTTT CASSLGQHSGNTIYF
- TRBJ1-1 TRBV10-3 - TGTGCCATCAGTGAGGGCTTGAACGTGGCTTTCTTT CAISEGLNVAFF
- TRBJ1-2 TRBV9 - TGTGCCAGCAGCGTGAACCCCAGGGTCGGATATGGCTACACCTTC CASSVNPRVGYGYTF
- TRBJ1-4 TRBV5-1 - TGCGCCAGCAGCTTGGACAGGCCAAGTGGGGAAAAACTGTTTTTT CASSLDRPSGEKLFF
- TRBJ2-5 TRBV5-4 TRBD2 TGTGCCAGCAGCGGTCGAACTAGCGGGGAAGAGACCCAGTACTTC CASSGRTSGEETQYF
- TRBJ2-7 TRBV9 TRBD1 TGTGCCAGCAGCGTAGGTGGACAGGGGGACTACGAGCAGTACTTC CASSVGGQGDYEQYF
once TRBJ1-4 TRBV12-3/TRBV12-4 - TGTGCCAGCAGCCACCTGGGGGGACTGTTTTTT CASSHLGGLFF